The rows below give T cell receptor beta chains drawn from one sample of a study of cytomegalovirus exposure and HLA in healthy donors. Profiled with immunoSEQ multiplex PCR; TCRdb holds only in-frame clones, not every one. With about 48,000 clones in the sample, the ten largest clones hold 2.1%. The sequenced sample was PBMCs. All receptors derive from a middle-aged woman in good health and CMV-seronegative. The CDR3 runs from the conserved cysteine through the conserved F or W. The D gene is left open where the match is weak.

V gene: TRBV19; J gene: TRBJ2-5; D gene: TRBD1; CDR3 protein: CASRPDRTYQETQYF; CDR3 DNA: TGTGCCAGTAGACCGGACAGGACGTACCAAGAGACCCAGTACTTC
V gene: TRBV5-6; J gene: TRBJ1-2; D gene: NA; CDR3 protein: CASSLGAQDDYGYTF; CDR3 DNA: TGTGCCAGCAGCTTGGGAGCCCAGGATGACTATGGCTACACCTTC
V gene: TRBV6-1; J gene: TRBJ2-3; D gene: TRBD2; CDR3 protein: CATRPLAGGTDTQYF; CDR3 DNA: TGTGCCACACGACCCCTAGCGGGGGGCACAGATACGCAGTATTTT
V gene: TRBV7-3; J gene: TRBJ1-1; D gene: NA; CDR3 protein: CASSQRLNTEAFF; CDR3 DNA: TGTGCCAGCAGTCAGAGGTTGAACACTGAAGCTTTCTTT
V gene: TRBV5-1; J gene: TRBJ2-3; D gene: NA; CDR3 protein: CASSLAQGIDTQYF; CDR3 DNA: TGCGCCAGCAGCTTGGCCCAGGGGATAGATACGCAGTATTTT
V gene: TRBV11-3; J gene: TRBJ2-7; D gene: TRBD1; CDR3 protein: CASSPLTGAYEQYF; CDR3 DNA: TGTGCCAGCAGCCCCTTGACAGGGGCCTACGAGCAGTACTTC
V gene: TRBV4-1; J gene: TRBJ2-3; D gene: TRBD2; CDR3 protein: CASSQLAGTTDTQYF; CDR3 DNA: TGCGCCAGCAGCCAACTAGCGGGGACGACAGATACGCAGTATTTT
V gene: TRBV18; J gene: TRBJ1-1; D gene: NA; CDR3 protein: CASSPTLDILGTEAFF; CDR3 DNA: TGTGCCAGCTCACCGACACTGGACATCCTTGGGACTGAAGCTTTCTTT
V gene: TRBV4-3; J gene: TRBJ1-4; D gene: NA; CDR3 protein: CASSQEPRRANEKLFF; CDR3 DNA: TGCGCCAGCAGCCAAGAGCCGCGGCGGGCTAATGAAAAACTGTTTTTT
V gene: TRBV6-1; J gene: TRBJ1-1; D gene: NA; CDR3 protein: CASSAFDRMNTEAFF; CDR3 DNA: TGTGCCAGCAGTGCATTTGACAGGATGAACACTGAAGCTTTCTTT
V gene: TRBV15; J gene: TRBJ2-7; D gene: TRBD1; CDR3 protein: CATSRDPGTAYEQYF; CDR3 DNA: TGTGCCACCAGCAGAGACCCCGGGACAGCGTACGAGCAGTACTTC
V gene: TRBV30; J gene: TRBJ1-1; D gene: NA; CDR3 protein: CAGDRAGTEAFF; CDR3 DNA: TGTGCCGGGGATCGGGCGGGGACTGAAGCTTTCTTT
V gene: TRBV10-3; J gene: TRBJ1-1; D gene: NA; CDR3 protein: CATKKDLNTEAFF; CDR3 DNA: TGTGCCACCAAGAAGGACTTGAACACTGAAGCTTTCTTT
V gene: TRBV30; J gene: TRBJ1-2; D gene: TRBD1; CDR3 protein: CAGSPAGTGGYGYTF; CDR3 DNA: TGTGCCGGGAGTCCAGCCGGGACAGGGGGCTATGGCTACACCTTC
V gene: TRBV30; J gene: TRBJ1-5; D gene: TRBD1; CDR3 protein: CAWSVQGVQPQHF; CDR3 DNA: TGTGCCTGGAGTGTCCAGGGGGTCCAGCCCCAGCATTTT
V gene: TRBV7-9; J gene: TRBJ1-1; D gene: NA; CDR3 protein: CASGVSGRVLNTEAFF; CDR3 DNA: TGTGCCAGCGGGGTTTCCGGGAGGGTACTGAACACTGAAGCTTTCTTT
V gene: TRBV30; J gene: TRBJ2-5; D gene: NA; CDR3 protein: CAWNWGPKGTQYF; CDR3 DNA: TGTGCCTGGAATTGGGGGCCAAAAGGGACCCAGTACTTC
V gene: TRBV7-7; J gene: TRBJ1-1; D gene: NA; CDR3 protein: CASSPLWGSGDTEAFF; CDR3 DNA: TGTGCTAGCAGCCCCCTTTGGGGTTCGGGAGACACTGAAGCTTTCTTT
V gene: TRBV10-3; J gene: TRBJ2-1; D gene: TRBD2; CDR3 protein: CAISTPYGVSGANEQFF; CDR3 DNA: TGTGCCATCAGTACCCCCTACGGGGTAAGCGGGGCCAATGAGCAGTTCTTC
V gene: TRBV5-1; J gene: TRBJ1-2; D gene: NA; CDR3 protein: CASSLDRGTDYGYTF; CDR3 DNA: TGCGCCAGCAGCCTGGATCGGGGGACGGACTATGGCTACACCTTC
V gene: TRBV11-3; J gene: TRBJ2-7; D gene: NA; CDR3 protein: CASSPRTNSYEQYF; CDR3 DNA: TGTGCCAGCAGCCCGAGGACTAACTCCTACGAGCAGTACTTC
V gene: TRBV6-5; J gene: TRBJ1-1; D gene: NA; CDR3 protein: CASRFGGEAFF; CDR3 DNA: TGTGCCAGCAGGTTCGGAGGTGAAGCTTTCTTT
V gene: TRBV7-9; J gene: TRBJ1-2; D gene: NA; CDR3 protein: CASSLSGRFGYGYTF; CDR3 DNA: TGTGCCAGCAGCTTATCAGGCCGATTTGGCTATGGCTACACCTTC
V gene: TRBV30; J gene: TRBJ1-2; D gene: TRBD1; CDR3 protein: CAWSAPGTGYGYTF; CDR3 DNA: TGTGCCTGGAGTGCCCCCGGGACAGGGTATGGCTACACCTTC
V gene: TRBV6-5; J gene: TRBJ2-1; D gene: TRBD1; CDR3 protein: CASSYLQGKSYNEQFF; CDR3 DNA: TGTGCCAGCAGTTACCTACAGGGGAAATCCTACAATGAGCAGTTCTTC
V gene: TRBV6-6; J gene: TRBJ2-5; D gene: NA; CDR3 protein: CASSSGETQYF; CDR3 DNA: TGTGCCAGCAGCTCAGGAGAGACCCAGTACTTC
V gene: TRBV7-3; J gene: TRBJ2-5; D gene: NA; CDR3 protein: CASSSQQQETQYF; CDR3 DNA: TGTGCCAGCAGCTCGCAACAACAAGAGACCCAGTACTTC
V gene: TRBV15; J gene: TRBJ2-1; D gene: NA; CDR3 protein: CATSRGPGTPSNEQFF; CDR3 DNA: TGTGCCACCAGCAGAGGTCCCGGGACACCGTCCAATGAGCAGTTCTTC
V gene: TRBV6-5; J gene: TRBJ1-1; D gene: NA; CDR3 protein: CASSMGTTMNTEAFF; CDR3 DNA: TGTGCCAGCAGCATGGGGACAACGATGAACACTGAAGCTTTCTTT
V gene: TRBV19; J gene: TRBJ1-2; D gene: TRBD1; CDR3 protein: CASSMFEGGGYTF; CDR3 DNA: TGTGCCAGTAGTATGTTCGAAGGGGGCGGCTACACCTTC
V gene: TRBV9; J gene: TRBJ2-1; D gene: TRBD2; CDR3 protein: CASSPRDYPSYNEQFF; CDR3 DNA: TGTGCCAGCAGCCCTCGGGACTACCCCTCCTACAATGAGCAGTTCTTC
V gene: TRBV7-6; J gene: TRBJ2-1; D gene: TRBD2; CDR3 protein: CASSLQTSSGTEQFF; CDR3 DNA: TGTGCCAGCAGCTTGCAGACTAGCTCGGGGACTGAGCAGTTCTTC
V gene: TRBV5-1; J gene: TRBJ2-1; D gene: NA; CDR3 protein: CASSFKVSRSSYNEQFF; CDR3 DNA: TGCGCCAGCAGCTTTAAAGTCTCACGTAGCTCCTACAATGAGCAGTTCTTC
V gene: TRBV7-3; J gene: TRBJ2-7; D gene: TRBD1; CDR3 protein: CASSAGTGEGYEQYF; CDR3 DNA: TGTGCCAGCAGCGCCGGAACAGGGGAAGGCTACGAGCAGTACTTC
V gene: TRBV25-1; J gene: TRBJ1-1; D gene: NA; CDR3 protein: CASGGSTVNTEAFF; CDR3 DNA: TGTGCCAGCGGGGGGTCGACAGTGAACACTGAAGCTTTCTTT
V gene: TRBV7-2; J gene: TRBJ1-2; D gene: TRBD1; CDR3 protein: CASSLSRGNSFYGYTF; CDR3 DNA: TGTGCCAGCAGCTTATCCAGGGGGAACTCCTTCTATGGCTACACCTTC
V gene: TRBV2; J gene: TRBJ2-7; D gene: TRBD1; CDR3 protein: CASSERAGGDYEQYF; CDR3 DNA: TGTGCCAGCAGTGAAAGGGCAGGGGGCGACTACGAGCAGTACTTC
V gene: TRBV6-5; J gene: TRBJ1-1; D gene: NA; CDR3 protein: CASSYVGRTSNTEAFF; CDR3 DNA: TGTGCCAGCAGTTACGTGGGGCGGACCTCGAACACTGAAGCTTTCTTT
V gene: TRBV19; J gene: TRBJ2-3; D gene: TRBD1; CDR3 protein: CASSMGQASTDTQYF; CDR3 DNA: TGTGCCAGTAGTATGGGACAGGCCAGCACAGATACGCAGTATTTT
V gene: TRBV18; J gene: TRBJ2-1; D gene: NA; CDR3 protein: CASSRAHRGNDEQFF; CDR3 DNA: TGTGCCAGCTCCCGCGCGCATAGGGGAAACGATGAGCAGTTCTTC